The clone carrying this TCR beta chain was counted many times. Its antigen is unknown. Looked up from germline, CDR1 is SGHAT and CDR2 is FQNNGV. The CDR3 covers 16 residues. J was trimmed by 2 bases and V by 5 bases; bases with no gene match: 5. Together with a sample-barcoded 5' primer, a J-beta primer mix was included in a second PCR lasting roughly 6 to 12 cycles. Researchers report that each sample yielded at least 3 million CDR3-containing paired-end reads. TCRdb re-derived calls from the 5' RACE reads in MiXCR, one entry per CDR3 protein. The table lists approximately 1.5 million distinct CDR3 sequences, almost 35% of them singletons. This entry is derived from a study of blood T cells in healthy people across ages. Study conclusions and caveats: Higher naive T cell percentage went strongly together with higher TCR beta diversity. CMV status of donors was unknown, possibly confounding expanded clonotype changes.

Per sample, at least 6 micrograms of total RNA were extracted. Sequenced input: blood. This clonotype originated in a woman aged 25 to 39 in good health. The rearrangement links TRBV11-2 to TRBJ2-5; 13 nucleotides match TRBD2. The CDR3 is CASSHGTSGAQETQYF. Written as DNA, the CDR3 is TGTGCCAGCAGCCACGGGACTAGCGGGGCGCAAGAGACCCAGTACTTC.